This T cell receptor (beta chain) was captured in a study of T cells in Graves' hyperthyroidism and ophthalmopathy. Overall study findings and caveats: Ophthalmopathy, which appeared later, was predicted by the model a median roughly 6.6 months before onset. Most thyroid clonotypes with frequency above 0.001 were detected in blood.

Researchers defined stable Graves' hyperthyroidism as no ophthalmopathy progression within 18 months. The germline gives CDR1 WNHNN, CDR2 SYGVQD (reference sequence). The CDR3 has 15 residues. Trimming pared 5 bases from V and 4 bases from J, leaving 14 bases between. Using RNA transcripts as the source, TCR beta CDR3 regions were amplified. First-round RT-PCR with HTBI primers amplified the TCR CDR3 region. TCRdb re-derived calls from the multiplex PCR reads in MiXCR, one entry per CDR3 protein. Of over 700,000 distinct CDR3 sequences in the sample, roughly a third were seen once. At least ten counts were recorded for this clonotype. Its matching antigen is unknown.

Sequenced material: blood. This clonotype was sampled from a woman aged 40 to 55 with Graves' hyperthyroidism. The rearrangement uses TRBV10-1 and TRBJ2-2; the D call may be TRBD1 or TRBD2 (6 bases each). The CDR3 reads CASSYGGAGTGELFF. The CDR3 DNA sequence: TGCGCCAGCAGTTACGGGGGCGCGGGCACCGGGGAGCTGTTTTTT.